Below are 15 T cell receptor beta chains sequenced from a single sample in a study of blood T cell repertoires in COVID-19. The method was immunoSEQ multiplex PCR; TCRdb's version includes in-frame clones alone and lacks a portion of them. The sample comprises 15,000 to 20,000 clones, roughly 84% of which are singletons, and around 30% rests with the top ten. The sequenced material came from peripheral blood. The receptors originated from a human donor with active COVID-19. The donor label of this sample is uncertain.

V is TRBV7-8 and J is TRBJ2-7; TRBD2 agrees at 9 bases. Germline assignment: CDR1 SGHVS and CDR2 FQNEAQ. The CDR3 loop spans 15 amino acids. Unmatched junction bases numbered 5, after V lost 3 bases and J lost 2 bases. In DNA, the CDR3 is TGTGCCAGCAGCTTGGCTAGCGGGGATCCCTACGAGCAGTACTTC. Amino acids: CASSLASGDPYEQYF.

In this sample, this clone turned up once. The chain carries TRBV9 and TRBJ2-1; 11 positions match TRBD2. The CDR3 is 16 amino acids. J lost 6 bases, V lost 0 bases, and 5 bases had no gene match. Germline CDR1 is SGDLS and CDR2 is YYNGEE. The chain's CDR3 is CASSVGPGTSGNEQFF. The CDR3 DNA reads TGTGCCAGCAGCGTAGGTCCCGGGACTAGCGGCAATGAGCAGTTCTTC.

This clone has more than one count but fewer than ten. The gene calls are TRBV11-2 and TRBJ2-2, with TRBD1 identical over 8 bases. Germline V gene lookup returns CDR1 SGHAT and CDR2 FQNNGV. V trimming: 5 bases; J trimming: 4 bases; junction bases outside the gene matches: 6. The CDR3 is 15 residues long. CDR3 protein: CASSPGGASTGELFF. CDR3 DNA sequence: TGTGCCAGCAGCCCAGGGGGCGCGAGCACCGGGGAGCTGTTTTTT.

The genes are TRBV24-1 and TRBJ2-3; 10 bases line up with TRBD2. The germline CDR1 and CDR2 sequences are KGHDR and SFDVKD. V shed 4 bases and J 6 bases; nucleotides not matched to a gene: 6. This CDR3 contains 15 residues. CDR3 protein: CATSEFLAGVDTQYF. For the CDR3, the DNA is TGTGCCACCAGTGAATTCCTAGCGGGGGTTGATACGCAGTATTTT.

The V and J genes are TRBV28 and TRBJ1-3; the D gene is possibly TRBD1 (5 bases). The V end was cut by 4 bases, the J end by 0 bases, with 10 bases between. This CDR3 contains 15 residues. Germline V gives CDR1 MDHEN, CDR2 SYDVKM. DNA of the CDR3: TGTGCCAGCAGTTCCCGCGGGGGCTCTGGAAACACCATATATTTT. Amino acid sequence: CASSSRGGSGNTIYF.

V and J are TRBV19 and TRBJ1-4; D is undetermined. CDR3 length equals 12 residues. V was cut by 4 bases and J by 3 bases, with 3 bases left in between. Germline V gives CDR1 LNHDA, CDR2 SQIVND (reference sequence). The CDR3 nucleotides read TGTGCCAGTAGTACATCTAATGAAAAACTGTTTTTT. Translation gives CASSTSNEKLFF.

The chain employs TRBV18 and TRBJ1-1; D is possibly TRBD1 (6 bases). The germline V and J ends were trimmed by 3 bases and 1 base, with 12 bases remaining between them. The germline V gene has CDR1 KGHSH and CDR2 LQKENI. This CDR3 is 15 amino acids long. The CDR3 region has the DNA TGTGCCAGCTCACCTGGGGGGGGCCCGAACACTGAAGCTTTCTTT. As protein: CASSPGGGPNTEAFF. Drawing the rest from reference TRBV18 and TRBJ1-1, the complete variable domain is NAGVMQNPRHLVRRRGQEARLRCSPMKGHSHVYWYRQLPEEGLKFMVYLQKENIIDESGMPKERFSAEFPKEGPSILRIQQVVRGDSAAYFCASSPGGGPNTEAFFGQGTRLTVV.

This chain links TRBV20-1 with TRBJ2-7; D might be TRBD2 (6 bases). V lost 6 bases and J 6 bases, leaving 12 bases between the germline ends. The CDR3 has 11 amino acids. Germline V gene data show CDR1 as DFQATT and CDR2 as SNEGSKA (reference sequence). CDR3 protein: CSAGGTSEQYF. The CDR3 nucleotides are TGCAGTGCAGGCGGGACCTCCGAGCAGTACTTC.

The chain employs TRBV18 and TRBJ1-4; D is undetermined. The germline V gene encodes CDR1 KGHSH and CDR2 LQKENI. This CDR3 is 15 amino acids long. V was pared by 5 bases and J by 3 bases, with 13 bases between. The CDR3 reads CASSTLQASNEKLFF. The CDR3 DNA follows: TGTGCCAGCTCAACCCTGCAGGCCTCTAATGAAAAACTGTTTTTT. The entire variable domain, with the rest obtained from reference TRBV18 and TRBJ1-4, is as follows: NAGVMQNPRHLVRRRGQEARLRCSPMKGHSHVYWYRQLPEEGLKFMVYLQKENIIDESGMPKERFSAEFPKEGPSILRIQQVVRGDSAAYFCASSTLQASNEKLFFGSGTQLSVL.

This clone was picked up a small number of times. This sequence joins TRBV2 and TRBJ2-7; D is unclear. This CDR3 has 12 residues. V gave up 1 base and J gave up 2 bases, with 3 bases separating them. Per germline, CDR1 SNHLY and CDR2 FYNNEI. CDR3 coding DNA: TGTGCCAGCAGTGAAGTCACCTACGAGCAGTACTTC. Amino acids: CASSEVTYEQYF.

The chain joins TRBV24-1 to TRBJ1-2; 8 nucleotides align to TRBD1. The CDR3 is 13 amino acids. With V trimmed by 4 bases and J by 6 bases, 3 bases remained unmatched. The germline V gene has CDR1 KGHDR and CDR2 SFDVKD. DNA of the CDR3: TGTGCCACCAGTGACCGACAGGGGAATGGCTACACCTTC. This sequence encodes CATSDRQGNGYTF.

The chain couples TRBV3-1 (or the pseudogene TRBV3-2) to TRBJ2-3, with unresolved D. The length of the CDR3 is 14 residues. Trimming left V 3 bases short and J 0 bases short, with 7 bases between. The germline V gene encodes CDR1 LGHDT and CDR2 YNNKEL (reference sequence). The DNA of the CDR3 is TGTGCCAGCAGCCAGGCAGATAGCACAGATACGCAGTATTTT. Encoded protein: CASSQADSTDTQYF.

This clone was recorded a few times. CDR3 protein: CASSQEIGGKRSPLHF. CDR3 nucleotide sequence: TGCGCCAGCAGCCAAGAGATAGGGGGAAAACGCTCACCCCTCCACTTT. V and J are TRBV4-1 and TRBJ1-6, with a possible D match to TRBD1 (6 bases). Germline CDR1 MGHRA, CDR2 YSYEKL. Trimming took off 0 bases at V and 10 bases at J, with 16 bases between the two ends. CDR3 length: 16 residues.

The genes are TRBV7-8 and TRBJ2-2; no definite D call. CDR3 length equals 12 residues. V dropped 7 bases and J dropped 8 bases, with 11 bases sitting between them. Germline lookup yields CDR1 SGHVS and CDR2 FQNEAQ. CDR3 coding DNA: TGTGCCAGCACCCGCCACTTAGGGGAGCTGTTTTTT. Translating it yields CASTRHLGELFF.

The chain combines TRBV10-3 with TRBJ2-6, with 8 bases identical to TRBD1. After removal of 9 bases from V and 0 bases from J, the junction contained 19 bases not matched to a gene. Germline CDR1 is ENHRY and CDR2 is SYGVKD. CDR3 length: 20 amino acids. As DNA, the CDR3 is TGTGCCATATGGGGTATAGGGCAGGGGGACAGGATCTCTGGGGCCAACGTCCTGACTTTC. This sequence encodes CAIWGIGQGDRISGANVLTF.